What follows are 17 T cell receptor beta chains derived from one specimen sequenced in a study of graft-versus-host responses after intestinal transplantation. These TCRs are of unknown antigen specificity. Repertoires were generated with immunoSEQ multiplex PCR, while TCRdb's copy carries only in-frame clones and drops some. The sample yields about 85,000 clones, under 95% seen once. The specimen was unstimulated CD8+ T cells sorted from spleen or lymph node cells, collected before transplant. Receptor source: a human donor who was the organ donor for an intestinal transplant.

V is TRBV30 and J is TRBJ1-1, with TRBD1 as a possible D gene (5 bases). The germline CDR1 and CDR2 sequences are GTSNPN and SVGIG (reference sequence). This CDR3 spans 17 amino acids. V was pared by 0 bases and J by 11 bases, with 28 bases between. This CDR3 is CAWSVPGLRGVGIGAFF. The CDR3 nucleotides read TGTGCCTGGAGTGTACCCGGGTTGAGAGGGGTGGGCATTGGGGCTTTCTTT.

The CDR3 loop is CASSGTGTLYYNEQFF. The CDR3, as DNA: TGTGCCAGCAGCGGTACCGGGACCCTTTACTACAATGAGCAGTTCTTC. The V gene is TRBV6-4, the J gene TRBJ2-1; tentatively, D is TRBD1 or TRBD2 (5 bases each). CDR3 length: 16 amino acids. V was pared by 6 bases and J by 3 bases, with 18 bases between. The germline CDR1 and CDR2 sequences are MRHNA and SNTAGT.

V gene TRBV27 combines with J gene TRBJ2-3; 12 nucleotides match TRBD1. With V trimmed by 4 bases and J by 10 bases, 18 bases remained unmatched. Germline loops: CDR1 MNHEY, CDR2 SMNVEV (reference sequence). CDR3 size: 18 residues. The CDR3 DNA is TGTGCCAGCAGTTACCGCTTGGGACAGGGGGCTAGCGGGAGTGCGCAGTATTTT. As protein: CASSYRLGQGASGSAQYF.

V and J are TRBV9 and TRBJ2-1; 8 bases fit TRBD2. Germline V gives CDR1 SGDLS, CDR2 YYNGEE. J lost 8 bases, V lost 0 bases, and 4 bases had no gene match. This CDR3 has 14 residues. DNA of the CDR3: TGTGCCAGCAGCGTAGTCAGCGGGGGCTATGAGCAGTTCTTC. Its translation: CASSVVSGGYEQFF.

The chain joins TRBV5-4 to TRBJ2-3; 12 bases line up with TRBD2. The germline CDR1 and CDR2 sequences are SGHNT and YYREEE (reference sequence). The CDR3 spans 15 residues. Trimming cost V 4 bases and J 4 bases; bases outside gene matches: 4. CDR3 sequence: CASSGGLAGPDTQYF. The CDR3 region has the DNA TGTGCCAGCAGCGGGGGACTAGCGGGTCCAGATACGCAGTATTTT.

This clone was recorded once. This chain uses TRBV11-2 with TRBJ1-1; D possibly corresponds to TRBD1 (5 bases). Trimming cost V 2 bases and J 2 bases, with 9 bases left between them. Germline-derived CDR1 and CDR2 are SGHAT and FQNNGV. The CDR3 covers 14 residues. CDR3 nucleotides: TGTGCCAGCAGCTTAACGACAGTTAACACTGAAGCTTTCTTT. Translated, it gives CASSLTTVNTEAFF.

The V call is TRBV29-1, the J call TRBJ1-1; D unresolved. The CDR3 is 11 amino acids. Germline values: CDR1 SQVTM, CDR2 ANQGSEA. Deletions cut 3 bases from V and 8 bases from J, with 10 bases between. The DNA of the CDR3 is TGCAGCGTTGATTGGGCGGTAGAAGCTTTCTTT. Its translation: CSVDWAVEAFF.

CDR3 DNA sequence: TGTGCCAGCAGTTACCCCGGGGAGAGATTATATGGCTACACCTTC. Translation gives CASSYPGERLYGYTF. The gene calls are TRBV6-6 and TRBJ1-2; D ambiguous. CDR1 and CDR2 (germline): MNHNY, SVGAGI (reference sequence). The V end lost 2 bases, the J end lost 5 bases, and 15 bases lay between the germline ends. The CDR3 loop spans 15 amino acids.

This chain links TRBV11-2 with TRBJ2-5, with 7 bases aligning to TRBD1. V lost 4 bases, J lost 9 bases, and 11 bases stayed unmatched. The CDR3 contains 14 residues. CDR1 is SGHAT, CDR2 FQNNGV, per germline. The CDR3 protein is CASSSPTGTPAQYF. The DNA for the CDR3 is TGTGCCAGCAGCTCACCGACAGGGACCCCGGCCCAGTACTTC.

The chain is built from TRBV5-1 and TRBJ1-1; the match to TRBD1 covers 8 bases. The V gene's germline CDR1 is SGHRS and CDR2 YFSETQ. The ends lost 3 bases at V and 5 bases at J; junction bases unmatched: 6. The CDR3 is made up of 14 amino acids. This CDR3 reads CASSSETGGTEAFF. The CDR3 DNA reads as TGCGCCAGCAGCTCGGAAACAGGGGGGACTGAAGCTTTCTTT.

The chain recombines TRBV6-5 with TRBJ2-7; 9 bases align to TRBD1. Trimming removed 5 bases from V and 5 bases from J; junction bases left unmatched: 7. There are 14 residues in the CDR3. CDR1 and CDR2 from the germline V gene are MNHEY and SVGAGI. For the CDR3, the DNA is TGTGCCAGCAGTGGACAGGGGCAAGACCACGAGCAGTACTTC. Translated: CASSGQGQDHEQYF.

This clone was picked up one time. The V call is TRBV30, the J call TRBJ2-7; maybe TRBD2 (5 bases). CDR3 length: 12 amino acids. The germline V and J ends were trimmed by 2 bases and 4 bases, with 9 bases remaining between them. Germline loops: CDR1 GTSNPN, CDR2 SVGIG (reference sequence). The CDR3 loop is CAWSFEGYEQYF. CDR3 sequence (DNA): TGTGCCTGGAGTTTCGAGGGTTACGAGCAGTACTTC.

The rearrangement links TRBV11-2 to TRBJ2-7, with TRBD2 identical over 8 bases. The junction had 4 bases not matched to a gene; V was cut back by 8 bases and J by 4 bases. The CDR3 is 12 amino acids. The germline CDR1 and CDR2 sequences are SGHAT and FQNNGV. The CDR3 DNA is TGTGCCAGCCATCCGGGAGGGTACGAGCAGTACTTC. This sequence encodes CASHPGGYEQYF.

This rearrangement joins TRBV7-9 to TRBJ2-1, with 8 bases matching TRBD2. CDR1 and CDR2 from the germline V gene are SEHNR and FQNEAQ (reference sequence). Trimming took 3 bases from V and 3 from J; bases not matched to a gene: 4. This CDR3 is 15 amino acids long. CDR3: CASSLSGSVYNEQFF. The CDR3 region has the DNA TGTGCCAGCAGCTTGAGCGGGAGCGTCTACAATGAGCAGTTCTTC.

The genes are TRBV27 and TRBJ2-7; D possibly uses TRBD1 or TRBD2 (6 bases each). CDR3 length equals 14 residues. Trimming removed 8 bases from V and 5 bases from J, with 19 bases in between. The germline CDR1 and CDR2 sequences are MNHEY and SMNVEV (reference sequence). CDR3 sequence (DNA): TGTGCCAGCGGGGCCGAGGGGGGCCGGGACGAGCAGTACTTC. It codes for CASGAEGGRDEQYF.

A single count supports this clone. The chain employs TRBV12-5 and TRBJ2-7; D gene uncertain. The CDR3 covers 13 residues. V lost 5 bases, J lost 3 bases, and 11 bases lay in between. The germline gives CDR1 LGHNT, CDR2 FRNRAP. In DNA, the CDR3 is TGTGCTAGTGGTCTCAACACTTACTACGAGCAGTACTTC. Its translation: CASGLNTYYEQYF.

The chain links TRBV19 to TRBJ2-2; a possible D gene is TRBD2 (5 bases). Germline V CDR1 and CDR2: LNHDA, SQIVND (reference sequence). Trimming stripped 5 bases from V and 3 bases from J, with 10 bases between. This CDR3 region has 14 residues. The CDR3 loop is CASSSGFDTGELFF. The CDR3 DNA sequence: TGTGCCAGTAGTTCGGGGTTTGACACCGGGGAGCTGTTTTTT.